The 27 T cell receptor beta chains below come from one sample, sequenced in a study of monozygotic twins with inflammatory bowel disease. TCRdb reprocessed the 5' RACE reads; each CDR3 protein has one entry and no DNA is given. Here the sample table reports 88,000 or so distinct CDR3 sequences. The material sequenced was blood. These receptor sequences come from a human donor with ulcerative colitis or Crohn's disease, or a healthy co-twin of an affected twin (not recorded which).

The chain recombines TRBV7-8 with TRBJ2-4. Germline-derived CDR1 and CDR2 are SGHVS and FQNEAQ. This CDR3 has 16 amino acids. CDR3 amino acids: CASSLSRVLAKNIQYF.

This sequence joins TRBV25-1 and TRBJ1-2; the D gene TCRdb calls, TRBD1, cannot be checked with no DNA. Germline loops: CDR1 MGHDK, CDR2 SYGVNS. This CDR3 has 14 residues. CDR3 residues: CASRDDKGGYGYTF.

This chain joins TRBV6-1 and TRBJ2-1; TCRdb reports TRBD2, a call that lacks DNA to check it against. Germline assignment: CDR1 MNHNS and CDR2 SASEGT. The CDR3 contains 16 residues. The chain's CDR3 is CASSTGRRGGHNEQFF.

The rearrangement joins TRBV29-1 to TRBJ2-7. The CDR3 is made up of 13 amino acids. Germline CDR1 and CDR2: SQVTM and ANQGSEA. The CDR3 region is CSVGPRNDYEQYF.

This sequence joins TRBV12-3 or TRBV12-4 and TRBJ2-1; absent DNA, TCRdb's TRBD1 call cannot be checked. This CDR3 contains 17 residues. CDR3 in amino acids: CASSPYPGGGVYNEQFF.

The chain joins TRBV18 to TRBJ2-1. The germline CDR1 and CDR2 sequences are KGHSH and LQKENI. There are 15 residues in the CDR3. The CDR3 sequence is CASSRIEGKVDEQFF. Filled out from reference TRBV18 and TRBJ2-1, the complete variable domain reads NAGVMQNPRHLVRRRGQEARLRCSPMKGHSHVYWYRQLPEEGLKFMVYLQKENIIDESGMPKERFSAEFPKEGPSILRIQQVVRGDSAAYFCASSRIEGKVDEQFFGPGTRLTVL.

The chain joins TRBV27 to TRBJ2-3; TCRdb selects TRBD1, and the lack of DNA leaves this call unchecked. CDR3 length equals 12 residues. Germline CDR1 and CDR2: MNHEY and SMNVEV (reference sequence). CDR3 loop: CASWAPGDTQYF.

The chain uses TRBV3-1 and TRBJ1-5. CDR1 is LGHDT and CDR2 is YNNKEL in the germline V gene (reference sequence). The CDR3 consists of 13 residues. The CDR3: CASSQDKGQPQHF.

The chain is built from TRBV15 and TRBJ2-1; there is no DNA to check the TCRdb D call of TRBD1. Germline values: CDR1 LNHNV, CDR2 YYDKDF (reference sequence). The CDR3 is 17 amino acids. The CDR3 reads CATSREQAGGPYNEQFF.

The J gene is TRBJ2-1, the V gene TRBV18. CDR1 and CDR2 (germline): KGHSH, LQKENI. The CDR3 runs 15 residues. The chain's CDR3 is CASSPGVGSYNEQFF.

The chain couples TRBV7-3 to TRBJ1-2; lacking DNA, the TRBD1 call made by TCRdb goes unchecked. The CDR3 is made up of 13 amino acids. The germline gives CDR1 SGHTA, CDR2 FQGTGA. The CDR3 reads CASSPQGGYGYTF. Full variable domain (remainder filled in from reference TRBV7-3 and TRBJ1-2): GAGVSQTPSNKVTEKGKYVELRCDPISGHTALYWYRQSLGQGPEFLIYFQGTGAADDSGLPNDRFFAVRPEGSVSTLKIQRTERGDSAVYLCASSPQGGYGYTFGSGTRLTVV.

V is TRBV25-1 and J is TRBJ2-1; with no DNA, the TCRdb D assignment of TRBD1 cannot be verified. The CDR3 length is 14 residues. The germline V gene encodes CDR1 MGHDK and CDR2 SYGVNS. The CDR3 protein is CASSEDRVAAEQFF. The whole variable domain, remainder taken from reference TRBV25-1 and TRBJ2-1, is EADIYQTPRYLVIGTGKKITLECSQTMGHDKMYWYQQDPGMELHLIHYSYGVNSTEKGDLSSESTVSRIRTEHFPLTLESARPSHTSQYLCASSEDRVAAEQFFGPGTRLTVL.

The V call is TRBV4-1, the J call TRBJ1-6; the D call from TCRdb, TRBD1, cannot be confirmed without DNA. The CDR3 contains 15 residues. Germline V CDR1 and CDR2: MGHRA, YSYEKL. CDR3 residues: CASSQVILGDSPLHF.

The J gene is TRBJ1-2, the V gene TRBV12-3 or TRBV12-4. This CDR3 region has 13 residues. CDR3 in amino acids: CASSFGPRNGYTF.

The CDR3 here is CASRGPLGGYTF. The chain recombines TRBV3-1 with TRBJ1-2. The CDR3 consists of 12 residues. In germline, CDR1 is LGHDT, CDR2 YNNKEL (reference sequence).

The chain has TRBV5-1 and TRBJ2-3. This CDR3 has 16 residues. Germline CDR1 and CDR2: SGHRS and YFSETQ. CDR3 in amino acids: CASSLRKGTSTDAQYF.

The chain uses TRBV19 and TRBJ2-4; the TCRdb call, TRBD1, lacks DNA for checking. Germline assignment: CDR1 LNHDA and CDR2 SQIVND (reference sequence). CDR3 length: 15 amino acids. The chain's CDR3 is CASSGTGGTVDIQYF.

The V gene is TRBV19, the J gene TRBJ2-5; TCRdb reports TRBD1, a call that lacks DNA to check it against. The CDR3 runs 14 residues. Germline loops: CDR1 LNHDA, CDR2 SQIVND (reference sequence). The chain's CDR3 is CASSPRDSEETQYF.

The J gene is TRBJ2-3, the V gene TRBV27; as DNA is missing, the TRBD1 call by TCRdb cannot be tested. The CDR3 covers 14 residues. Germline V gene sequence: CDR1 MNHEY, CDR2 SMNVEV (reference sequence). CDR3 sequence reads: CASSFLRAIDTQYF.

The chain employs TRBV14 and TRBJ2-7; TCRdb outputs TRBD2, but without DNA this stays unchecked. The CDR3 totals 15 residues. From germline, CDR1 is SGHDN and CDR2 FVKESK. CDR3 sequence: CASSPGLGGTYEQYF.

The rearrangement joins TRBV7-8 to TRBJ1-6; there is no DNA to check the TCRdb D call of TRBD1. The CDR3 contains 15 residues. From germline, CDR1 is SGHVS and CDR2 FQNEAQ. CDR3 amino acids: CASSLTTGRNSPLHF.

The CDR3 sequence: CASRSSGGYGYTF. The chain is built from TRBV6-5 and TRBJ1-2; TCRdb outputs TRBD1, but without DNA this stays unchecked. The germline CDR1 and CDR2 sequences are MNHEY and SVGAGI. The CDR3 length is 13 residues.

V and J are TRBV5-1 and TRBJ2-7; TCRdb calls TRBD1, which cannot be checked without DNA. CDR1 is SGHRS and CDR2 is YFSETQ in the germline V gene. This CDR3 has 15 amino acids. CDR3 sequence: CASSLAAGEVGEQYF.

V and J are TRBV14 and TRBJ1-5. Germline assignment: CDR1 SGHDN and CDR2 FVKESK. This CDR3 is built from 13 residues. The CDR3 spells CASSQGWSQPQHF. Full variable domain (rest looked up from reference TRBV14 and TRBJ1-5): EAGVTQFPSHSVIEKGQTVTLRCDPISGHDNLYWYRRVMGKEIKFLLHFVKESKQDESGMPNNRFLAERTGGTYSTLKVQPAELEDSGVYFCASSQGWSQPQHFGDGTRLSIL.

The chain couples TRBV7-8 to TRBJ1-3. The CDR3 totals 13 residues. From germline, CDR1 is SGHVS and CDR2 FQNEAQ. This CDR3 is CASSLATGNTIYF.

The chain joins TRBV7-3 to TRBJ1-1. Germline V gene data show CDR1 as SGHTA and CDR2 as FQGTGA. This CDR3 spans 16 amino acids. The CDR3 sequence is CASSLGASTVLTEAFF.

V gene TRBV18 combines with J gene TRBJ2-5. Germline CDR1 is KGHSH and CDR2 is LQKENI. The CDR3 runs to 13 residues. The CDR3 here is CASSIDIQETQYF.